A single sample gave rise to the 5 T cell receptor beta chains below, sequenced in a study of blood T cell repertoires in COVID-19. The repertoire was sequenced with immunoSEQ multiplex PCR; TCRdb's copy has only in-frame clones and lacks some. The table lists about 110,000 clones, approximately 85% of them singletons, with about 3.4% in the top ten. Sequencing was carried out using peripheral blood. Source of these receptors: a man in his forties or fifties with acute or convalescent COVID-19.

This rearrangement joins TRBV19 to TRBJ1-1; 7 nucleotides align to TRBD1. CDR3 length: 16 amino acids. Germline V lookup: CDR1 LNHDA, CDR2 SQIVND (reference sequence). The junction had 11 bases not matched to a gene; V was cut back by 4 bases and J by 3 bases. DNA of the CDR3: TGTGCCAGTAGTACCCTCGGACAGGCGAAGGACACTGAAGCTTTCTTT. The encoded protein is CASSTLGQAKDTEAFF.

The rearrangement links TRBV4-1 to TRBJ2-5; weak D call: TRBD2 (6 bases). Trimming pared 0 bases from V and 5 bases from J, leaving 16 bases between. The length of the CDR3 is 16 residues. Germline V gene data show CDR1 as MGHRA and CDR2 as YSYEKL. CDR3 loop: CASSQDLGGAGETQYF. The CDR3 region has the DNA TGCGCCAGCAGCCAAGATCTAGGAGGGGCCGGGGAGACCCAGTACTTC.

This rearrangement joins TRBV6-5 to TRBJ1-1; no clear D gene. V lost 5 bases and J 5 bases, leaving 12 bases between the germline ends. In germline, CDR1 is MNHEY, CDR2 SVGAGI. The CDR3 has 13 residues. The CDR3 DNA follows: TGTGCCAGCAGTCTTCCTGCTAGGACTGAAGCTTTCTTT. Translating gives CASSLPARTEAFF.

V is TRBV6-5 and J is TRBJ2-5; D unresolved. The CDR3 runs 13 residues. Germline V gene sequence: CDR1 MNHEY, CDR2 SVGAGI. V dropped 2 bases and J dropped 4 bases, with 8 bases sitting between them. Here the CDR3 reads CASSYTLRETQYF. CDR3 sequence (DNA): TGTGCCAGCAGTTACACTTTAAGAGAGACCCAGTACTTC.

The rearrangement uses TRBV18 and TRBJ1-1, with TRBD1 as a possible D gene (5 bases). Trimming removed 2 bases at V and 6 bases at J, with 10 bases between. CDR3 length equals 13 residues. Germline CDR1 reads KGHSH; CDR2 reads LQKENI. The CDR3 DNA follows: TGTGCCAGCTCACCAAGGGGTTCGGCTGAAGCTTTCTTT. It is translated as CASSPRGSAEAFF.